Sequencing of this TCR beta chain was carried out in a study of T cell repertoires in ileal Crohn's disease. Study-wide results and caveats: Every patient over 26.8% clonality showed endoscopic recurrence.

Libraries were prepared by immunoSEQ multiplex PCR; TCRdb keeps only in-frame clonotypes and omits some of them. The sample has thousands of clones; under 80% are singletons. About this clone itself: No antigen is known for it.

The CDR3 totals 14 residues. V dropped 0 bases and J dropped 13 bases, with 18 bases sitting between them. Per the germline V gene, CDR1 is SGHAT and CDR2 is FQNNGV. The source is an adult with Crohn's disease. The J gene is TRBJ1-1, the V gene TRBV11-2; D possibly corresponds to TRBD1 (5 bases). The sequenced sample consisted of ileal tissue. Written as DNA, the CDR3 is TGTGCCAGCAGCTTAGACAGGGCGGGGAACAAGGGTTTCTTT. It is translated as CASSLDRAGNKGFF.